The subject of this entry is one T cell receptor beta chain. The antigen remains unidentified. Library input was around 2 micrograms of DNA from cryopreserved PBMCs. This entry comes from a study of cytotoxic CD8 clonotypes in ibrutinib-treated CLL. Across the study: Sample averages reached 255,043 productive templates and over 85,000 productive rearrangements.

Assay used: immunoSEQ multiplex PCR; TCRdb lists only in-frame clones, some missing. The table has 50,000 to 70,000 clones, about 54% seen once; the top ten hold 20% to 30%. Regarding the study as a whole: The public clonotypes identified were infrequent and showed contraction or stability on treatment.

The source of this sequence is a human donor with chronic lymphocytic leukemia. Material: PBMCs, obtained at disease progression, from a patient treated with ibrutinib.

The DNA of the CDR3 is TGCGCCAGCAGCCCCTCTTTGACGGTTCGCTCCTACGAGCAGTACTTC. Its translation is CASSPSLTVRSYEQYF. This chain connects TRBV5-1 to TRBJ2-7; D gene unclear. CDR1 and CDR2 (germline): SGHRS, YFSETQ. The CDR3 covers 16 residues. Trimming removed 4 bases from V and 0 bases from J, with 17 bases in between.